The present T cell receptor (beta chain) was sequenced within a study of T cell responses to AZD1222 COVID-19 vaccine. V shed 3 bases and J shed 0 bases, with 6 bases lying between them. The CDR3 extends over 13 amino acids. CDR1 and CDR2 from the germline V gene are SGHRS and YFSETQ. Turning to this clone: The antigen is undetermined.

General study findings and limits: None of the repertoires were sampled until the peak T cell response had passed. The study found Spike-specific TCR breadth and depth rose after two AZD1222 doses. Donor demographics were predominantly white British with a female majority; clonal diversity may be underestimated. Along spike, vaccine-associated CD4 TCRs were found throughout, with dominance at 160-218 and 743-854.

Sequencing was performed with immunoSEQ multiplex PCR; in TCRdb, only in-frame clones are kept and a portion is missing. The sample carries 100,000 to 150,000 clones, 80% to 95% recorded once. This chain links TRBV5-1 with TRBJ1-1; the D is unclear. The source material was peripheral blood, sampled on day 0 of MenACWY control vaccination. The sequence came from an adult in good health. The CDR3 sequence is CASSWTVNTEAFF. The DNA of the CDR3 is TGCGCCAGCAGCTGGACCGTGAACACTGAAGCTTTCTTT.